These 26 T cell receptor beta chains originate from one sample sequenced in a study of blood T cell repertoires in COVID-19. Clones were sequenced by immunoSEQ multiplex PCR, and TCRdb holds only the in-frame ones, with some missing. Of some 300,000 clones listed, around 90% are singletons. The sequenced sample consisted of peripheral blood. The receptors stem from a man between 70 and 80 years old with acute or convalescent COVID-19.

The chain employs TRBV4-3 and TRBJ1-1; no reliable D call. CDR3 length: 15 residues. Trimming shortened V by 1 base and J by 0 bases, and 9 bases separated the two germline ends. The V gene's germline CDR1 is LGHNA and CDR2 YSLEER. The CDR3 is CASSQVTRVNTEAFF. The CDR3 DNA is TGCGCCAGCAGCCAAGTAACCCGGGTGAACACTGAAGCTTTCTTT.

This clone was counted a single time. This chain joins TRBV27 and TRBJ2-1, with 7 bases lining up with TRBD1. The CDR3 has 14 residues. Germline-derived CDR1 and CDR2 are MNHEY and SMNVEV (reference sequence). The J segment lost 5 bases and the V segment lost 4 bases, leaving 5 bases of the junction unmatched. CDR3 bases: TGTGCCAGCAGTTATGAGGGGGCGAACAATGAGCAGTTCTTC. This gives the protein CASSYEGANNEQFF.

The chain couples TRBV6-6 to TRBJ2-7, with D possibly matching TRBD2 (7 bases). The CDR3 is 13 residues long. Trimming cost V 5 bases and J 5 bases, with 13 bases left between them. Looked up from germline, CDR1 is MNHNY and CDR2 is SVGAGI (reference sequence). Written as DNA, the CDR3 is TGTGCCAGCAGTCAAGGGGGGGTCAACGAGCAGTACTTC. It yields the protein CASSQGGVNEQYF.

This chain connects TRBV4-1 to TRBJ2-2, with 12 bases identical to TRBD2. J gave up 5 bases and V 4 bases, and 5 bases lay outside the gene matches. The germline V gene has CDR1 MGHRA and CDR2 YSYEKL. The CDR3 is 16 amino acids. CDR3 DNA sequence: TGCGCCAGCAGCCCCAGACTAGCGGGGGAAACCGGGGAGCTGTTTTTT. Protein: CASSPRLAGETGELFF.

This clone was recorded once. The genes are TRBV5-1 and TRBJ2-7; the D gene is possibly TRBD2 (6 bases). Per the germline V gene, CDR1 is SGHRS and CDR2 is YFSETQ. This CDR3 region has 16 residues. Trimming left V 0 bases short and J 0 bases short, with 13 bases between. DNA of the CDR3: TGCGCCAGCAGCTTGGCCGGAGGGGCCGTCTCCTACGAGCAGTACTTC. Translation gives CASSLAGGAVSYEQYF. The whole variable domain, remainder taken from reference TRBV5-1 and TRBJ2-7, is KAGVTQTPRYLIKTRGQQVTLSCSPISGHRSVSWYQQTPGQGLQFLFEYFSETQRNKGNFPGRFSGRQFSNSRSEMNVSTLELGDSALYLCASSLAGGAVSYEQYFGPGTRLTVT.

The chain recombines TRBV4-3 with TRBJ1-5, with D tentatively TRBD1 (5 bases). Trimming stripped 1 base from V and 4 bases from J, with 5 bases between. This CDR3 is built from 13 residues. Germline V CDR1 and CDR2: LGHNA, YSLEER. CDR3: CASSQAGNQPQHF. The CDR3 DNA sequence: TGCGCCAGCAGCCAAGCAGGGAATCAGCCCCAGCATTTT.

The chain links TRBV6-5 to TRBJ1-3, with D unresolved. Per germline, CDR1 MNHEY and CDR2 SVGAGI. CDR3 length equals 14 residues. V was shortened by 5 bases and J by 1 base, with 9 bases between the two germline ends. The CDR3 nucleotides read TGTGCCAGCAGTACCACACATTCTGGAAACACCATATATTTT. Its translation is CASSTTHSGNTIYF.

The chain recombines TRBV30 with TRBJ2-2, with a weak D call TRBD1 (5 bases). Trimming cost V 0 bases and J 4 bases, with 6 bases left between them. In germline, CDR1 is GTSNPN, CDR2 SVGIG (reference sequence). The CDR3 runs 13 residues. CDR3: CAWSVGRTGELFF. The CDR3 nucleotides read TGTGCCTGGAGTGTGGGGCGCACCGGGGAGCTGTTTTTT.

DNA for the CDR3: TGTGCCAGCTCCCCCGATGATCAGGGGACCCAGTACTTC. As protein: CASSPDDQGTQYF. The gene calls are TRBV18 and TRBJ2-5, with D perhaps matching TRBD1 (5 bases). Germline CDR1 KGHSH, CDR2 LQKENI. The CDR3 covers 13 residues. Trimming shortened V by 6 bases and J by 7 bases, and 15 bases separated the two germline ends.

This clone was observed a few times. At one boundary the junction diverges from the germline segment, which might be a read error. The chain uses TRBV15 and TRBJ2-7, with a tentative D call TRBD1 (5 bases). Germline V lookup: CDR1 LNHNV, CDR2 YYDKDF (reference sequence). The CDR3 totals 13 residues. CDR3 in amino acids: CATSRWGADEQYF. CDR3 bases: TGTGCCACCAGCAGATGGGGCGCCGACGAACAGTACTTC. Full variable domain (remainder filled in from reference TRBV15 and TRBJ2-7): DAMVIQNPRYQVTQFGKPVTLSCSQTLNHNVMYWYQQKSSQAPKLLFHYYDKDFNNEADTPDNFQSRRPNTSFCFLDIRSPGLGDTAMYLCATSRWGADEQYFGPGTRLTVT.

The V and J genes are TRBV10-3 and TRBJ2-1, with TRBD2 matching 7 bases. The CDR3 totals 15 residues. V dropped 8 bases and J dropped 8; count of bases not matched to a gene: 15. From germline, CDR1 is ENHRY and CDR2 SYGVKD. As DNA, the CDR3 is TGTGCCATCGGAGAGCGGGGCGAGGTCGAAGATGAGCAGTTCTTC. This codes for CAIGERGEVEDEQFF.

This clone was detected once. Different DNA sequences within this sample yield the same CDR3. The chain carries TRBV12-3 or TRBV12-4 and TRBJ2-7; 7 nucleotides agree with TRBD1. The CDR3 extends over 13 amino acids. J was trimmed by 0 bases and V by 5 bases; bases with no gene match: 1. The CDR3 loop is CASSRDSSYEQYF. In DNA form, the CDR3 reads TGTGCCAGCAGTAGGGACAGCTCCTACGAGCAGTACTTC.

The V and J genes are TRBV28 and TRBJ1-6, with TRBD1 matching over 7 bases. This CDR3 contains 14 residues. Trimming removed 5 bases from V and 4 bases from J; junction bases left unmatched: 2. Germline CDR1 and CDR2: MDHEN and SYDVKM. The CDR3 DNA follows: TGTGCCAGCAGTGCAGGGGGGTATAATTCACCCCTCCACTTT. Its translation is CASSAGGYNSPLHF.

The sample holds a few counts of this clone. V is TRBV3-1 (or the pseudogene TRBV3-2) and J is TRBJ1-1, with D maybe TRBD1 (6 bases). Trimming stripped 1 base from V and 5 bases from J, with 17 bases between. Germline values: CDR1 LGHDT, CDR2 YNNKEL (reference sequence). This CDR3 has 16 residues. Written as DNA, the CDR3 is TGTGCCAGCAGCCAAGTACTTACAGGGATGATAACTGAAGCTTTCTTT. Protein sequence: CASSQVLTGMITEAFF.

The genes are TRBV11-2 and TRBJ2-3, with 7 nucleotides matching TRBD1. Germline loops: CDR1 SGHAT, CDR2 FQNNGV. The CDR3 sequence is 14 residues long. The trim removed 3 bases at V and 4 bases at J, leaving 4 bases unmatched. Here the CDR3 reads CASSFYQGADTQYF. The CDR3 DNA sequence: TGTGCCAGCAGCTTCTACCAGGGGGCAGATACGCAGTATTTT.

The chain combines TRBV9 with TRBJ1-3; 8 bases line up with TRBD1. This CDR3 spans 15 amino acids. Unmatched junction bases numbered 5, after V lost 0 bases and J lost 6 bases. Germline-derived CDR1 and CDR2 are SGDLS and YYNGEE. As DNA, the CDR3 is TGTGCCAGCAGCGTAGACAGGGGGTATGAAAACACCATATATTTT. Its protein product is CASSVDRGYENTIYF.

V and J are TRBV28 and TRBJ2-3; tentative D call: TRBD1 (6 bases). V was clipped by 5 bases and J by 2 bases, with 20 bases between them. Germline V gene sequence: CDR1 MDHEN, CDR2 SYDVKM. The CDR3 is 17 amino acids. CDR3 residues: CASSLRRTAILTDTQYF. The CDR3, as DNA: TGTGCCAGCAGTCTACGTAGGACAGCCATACTCACAGATACGCAGTATTTT.

The CDR3 nucleotides read TGTGCCAGCAGTTTAGCCTACCGGTACGAGCAGTACTTC. Protein product: CASSLAYRYEQYF. The gene calls are TRBV12-3 or TRBV12-4 and TRBJ2-7; D is unresolved. V was shortened by 0 bases and J by 4 bases, with 7 bases between the two germline ends. The CDR3 loop spans 13 amino acids.

V gene TRBV7-2 combines with J gene TRBJ2-7; tentatively, D is TRBD2 (6 bases). CDR1 is SGHTA, CDR2 FQGNSA, per germline. The V end lost 5 bases, the J end lost 3 bases, and 14 bases lay between the germline ends. CDR3 size: 14 residues. As DNA, the CDR3 is TGTGCCAGCAGCCCCCGGCAGGGAGGCTACGAGCAGTACTTC. It is translated as CASSPRQGGYEQYF.

This sequence joins TRBV5-1 and TRBJ2-3, with D tentatively TRBD2 (6 bases). This CDR3 is built from 14 residues. Trimming removed 2 bases at V and 3 bases at J, with 10 bases between. CDR1 is SGHRS, CDR2 YFSETQ, per germline. CDR3 DNA: TGCGCCAGCAGCTTTCGGGGGTCGACAGATACGCAGTATTTT. This sequence encodes CASSFRGSTDTQYF. Complete variable domain (other parts from reference TRBV5-1 and TRBJ2-3): KAGVTQTPRYLIKTRGQQVTLSCSPISGHRSVSWYQQTPGQGLQFLFEYFSETQRNKGNFPGRFSGRQFSNSRSEMNVSTLELGDSALYLCASSFRGSTDTQYFGPGTRLTVL.

The chain uses TRBV6-6 and TRBJ2-7; TRBD1 matches at 7 bases. Germline values: CDR1 MNHNY, CDR2 SVGAGI (reference sequence). J lost 0 bases, V lost 5 bases, and 13 bases had no gene match. There are 17 residues in the CDR3. This CDR3 is CASSPETTGRNSYEQYF. As DNA, the CDR3 is TGTGCCAGCAGTCCGGAGACGACAGGGAGAAACTCCTACGAGCAGTACTTC.

The chain combines TRBV19 with TRBJ2-7; TRBD2 agrees at 7 bases. The CDR3 covers 13 residues. Germline loops: CDR1 LNHDA, CDR2 SQIVND (reference sequence). With V trimmed by 5 bases and J by 4 bases, 5 bases remained unmatched. CDR3 DNA: TGTGCCAGTAGTGTGGCGGGAGCTTACGAGCAGTACTTC. Its translation: CASSVAGAYEQYF.

The CDR3 DNA reads as TGTGCCAGCAGTTCGACCGTAGAGGGAGACATTCAGTACTTC. As protein: CASSSTVEGDIQYF. The rearrangement links TRBV11-2 to TRBJ2-4; D possibly corresponds to TRBD2 (5 bases). The CDR3 has 14 amino acids. CDR1 is SGHAT, CDR2 FQNNGV, per germline. V was cut by 6 bases and J by 8 bases, with 17 bases left in between.

The rearrangement links TRBV9 to TRBJ2-7; 8 bases fit TRBD1. The CDR3 length is 14 residues. With 2 bases clipped from V and 2 bases from J, the junction kept 3 bases outside the gene matches. Germline values: CDR1 SGDLS, CDR2 YYNGEE. The CDR3 region has the DNA TGTGCCAGCAGCGTCCAGGGACAGGCCTACGAGCAGTACTTC. It specifies CASSVQGQAYEQYF.

The chain links TRBV30 to TRBJ2-7; 9 nucleotides line up with TRBD1. Germline values: CDR1 GTSNPN, CDR2 SVGIG (reference sequence). This CDR3 comprises 15 residues. J was trimmed by 7 bases and V by 5 bases; bases with no gene match: 15. CDR3 sequence reads: CAWDSTGTGSGEQYF. DNA for the CDR3: TGTGCCTGGGACTCCACCGGGACAGGGTCTGGAGAGCAGTACTTC. The entire variable domain, with the rest obtained from reference TRBV30 and TRBJ2-7, is as follows: SQTIHQWPATLVQPVGSPLSLECTVEGTSNPNLYWYRQAAGRGLQLLFYSVGIGQISSEVPQNLSASRPQDRQFILSSKKLLLSDSGFYLCAWDSTGTGSGEQYFGPGTRLTVT.

The chain carries TRBV4-3 and TRBJ1-4; the match to TRBD1 covers 9 bases. The CDR3 runs to 15 residues. Germline-derived CDR1 and CDR2 are LGHNA and YSLEER. V was clipped by 3 bases and J by 5 bases; unmatched bases: 4. CDR3 residues: CASSQGDRVNEKLFF. CDR3 DNA sequence: TGCGCCAGCAGCCAGGGGGACAGGGTGAATGAAAAACTGTTTTTT.